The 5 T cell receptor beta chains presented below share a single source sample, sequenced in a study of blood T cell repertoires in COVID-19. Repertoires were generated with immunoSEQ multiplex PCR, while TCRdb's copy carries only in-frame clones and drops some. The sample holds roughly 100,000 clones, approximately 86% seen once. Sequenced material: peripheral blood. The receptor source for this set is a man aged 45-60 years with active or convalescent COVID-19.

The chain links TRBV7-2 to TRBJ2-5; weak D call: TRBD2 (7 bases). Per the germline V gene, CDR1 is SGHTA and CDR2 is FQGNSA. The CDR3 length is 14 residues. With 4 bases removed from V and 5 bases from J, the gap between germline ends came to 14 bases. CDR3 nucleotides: TGTGCCAGCAGCTCCGGGGGGCCCGCGGAGACCCAGTACTTC. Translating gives CASSSGGPAETQYF. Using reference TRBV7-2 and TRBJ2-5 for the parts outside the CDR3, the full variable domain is GAGVSQSPSNKVTEKGKDVELRCDPISGHTALYWYRQSLGQGLEFLIYFQGNSAPDKSGLPSDRFSAERTGGSVSTLTIQRTQQEDSAVYLCASSSGGPAETQYFGPGTRLLVL.

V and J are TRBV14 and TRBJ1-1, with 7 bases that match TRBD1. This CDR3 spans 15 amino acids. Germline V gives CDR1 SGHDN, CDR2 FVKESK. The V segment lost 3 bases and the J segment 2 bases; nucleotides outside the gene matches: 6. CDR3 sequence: CASSQEGTANTEAFF. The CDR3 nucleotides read TGTGCCAGCAGCCAGGAGGGGACAGCCAACACTGAAGCTTTCTTT. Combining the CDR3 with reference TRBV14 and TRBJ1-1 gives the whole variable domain EAGVTQFPSHSVIEKGQTVTLRCDPISGHDNLYWYRRVMGKEIKFLLHFVKESKQDESGMPNNRFLAERTGGTYSTLKVQPAELEDSGVYFCASSQEGTANTEAFFGQGTRLTVV.

DNA of the CDR3: TGTGCCAGCAGCTCCAGGACAGGGAGGGAGACCCAGTACTTC. Amino acid sequence: CASSSRTGRETQYF. V and J are TRBV7-9 and TRBJ2-5; TRBD1 aligns across 8 bases. V trimming: 4 bases; J trimming: 5 bases; junction bases outside the gene matches: 6. The CDR3 covers 14 residues. The germline gives CDR1 SEHNR, CDR2 FQNEAQ (reference sequence).

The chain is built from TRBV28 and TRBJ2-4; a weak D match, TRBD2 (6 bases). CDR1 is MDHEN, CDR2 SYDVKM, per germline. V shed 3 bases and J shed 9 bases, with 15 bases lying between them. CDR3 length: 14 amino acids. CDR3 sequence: CASSLGGHGSIQYF. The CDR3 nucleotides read TGTGCCAGCAGTTTGGGAGGCCATGGGTCCATTCAGTACTTC.

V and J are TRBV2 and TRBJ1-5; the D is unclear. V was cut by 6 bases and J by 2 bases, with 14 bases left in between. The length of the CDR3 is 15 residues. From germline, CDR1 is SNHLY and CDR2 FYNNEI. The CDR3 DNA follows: TGTGCCAGCAGGATCACCACTCTTGGCAATCAGCCCCAGCATTTT. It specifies CASRITTLGNQPQHF.